This entry concerns a single T cell receptor (beta chain). Profiling relied on immunoSEQ multiplex PCR, and the TCRdb table lists in-frame clones only, not all of them. The sample shows 60,000 to 95,000 clones, roughly 89% of them seen only once. The CDR3 is made up of 13 amino acids. The ends were cut back, 3 bases at V and 6 bases at J, with 11 bases in the middle. Germline assignment: CDR1 SGHTA and CDR2 FQGNSA. The sample originates from a study of control samples from healthy donors and cancer patients. V and J are TRBV7-2 and TRBJ1-1; D is unclear. Specimen: PBMCs. The origin of this receptor is a woman aged 45 to 65 with colorectal cancer. This chain's CDR3 is CASSFGRRAEAFF. The CDR3 nucleotides read TGTGCCAGCAGCTTTGGACGGCGGGCTGAAGCTTTCTTT. Based on the CDR3 plus reference TRBV7-2 and TRBJ1-1, the full variable domain is GAGVSQSPSNKVTEKGKDVELRCDPISGHTALYWYRQSLGQGLEFLIYFQGNSAPDKSGLPSDRFSAERTGGSVSTLTIQRTQQEDSAVYLCASSFGRRAEAFFGQGTRLTVV.